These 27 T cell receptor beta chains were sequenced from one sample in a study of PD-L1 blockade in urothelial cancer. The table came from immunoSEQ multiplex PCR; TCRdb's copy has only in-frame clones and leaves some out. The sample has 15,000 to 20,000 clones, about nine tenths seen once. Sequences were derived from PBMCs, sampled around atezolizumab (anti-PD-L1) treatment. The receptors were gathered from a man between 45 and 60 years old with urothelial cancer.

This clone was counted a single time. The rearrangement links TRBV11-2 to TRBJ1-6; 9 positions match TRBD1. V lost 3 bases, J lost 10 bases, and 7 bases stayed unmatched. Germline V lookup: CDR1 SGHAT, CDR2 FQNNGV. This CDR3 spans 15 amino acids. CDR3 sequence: CASSFGRTGDSPLHF. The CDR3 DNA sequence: TGTGCCAGCAGCTTCGGTAGGACAGGGGACTCACCCCTCCACTTT.

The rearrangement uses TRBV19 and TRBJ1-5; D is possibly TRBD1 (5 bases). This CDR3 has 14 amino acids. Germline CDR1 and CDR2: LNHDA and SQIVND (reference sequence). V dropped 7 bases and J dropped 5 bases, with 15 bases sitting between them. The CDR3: CASNNGGPDQPQHF. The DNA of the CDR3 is TGTGCCAGTAACAACGGGGGACCAGATCAGCCCCAGCATTTT.

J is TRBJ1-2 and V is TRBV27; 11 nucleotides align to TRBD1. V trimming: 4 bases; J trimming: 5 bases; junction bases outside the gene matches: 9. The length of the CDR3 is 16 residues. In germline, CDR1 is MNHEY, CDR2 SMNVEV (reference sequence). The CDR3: CASSSDRDRGVYGYTF. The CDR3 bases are TGTGCCAGCAGTTCAGACCGGGACAGGGGGGTTTATGGCTACACCTTC.

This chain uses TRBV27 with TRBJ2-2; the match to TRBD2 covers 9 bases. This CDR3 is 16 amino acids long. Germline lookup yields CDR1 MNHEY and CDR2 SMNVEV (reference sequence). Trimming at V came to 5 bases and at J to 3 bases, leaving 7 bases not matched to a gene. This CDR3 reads CASSLLAGKYTGELFF. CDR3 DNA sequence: TGTGCCAGCAGTCTCCTAGCGGGAAAGTACACCGGGGAGCTGTTTTTT.

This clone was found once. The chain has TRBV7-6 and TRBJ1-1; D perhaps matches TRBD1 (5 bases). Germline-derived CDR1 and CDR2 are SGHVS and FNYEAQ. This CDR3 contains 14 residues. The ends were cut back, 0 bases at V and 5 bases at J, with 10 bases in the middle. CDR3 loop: CASSLALGGTEAFF. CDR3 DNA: TGTGCCAGCAGCTTAGCCTTGGGGGGGACTGAAGCTTTCTTT.

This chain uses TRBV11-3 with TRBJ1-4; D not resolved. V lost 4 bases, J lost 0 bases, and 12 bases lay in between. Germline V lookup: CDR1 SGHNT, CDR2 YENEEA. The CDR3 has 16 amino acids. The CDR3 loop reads CASSSDLWATNEKLFF. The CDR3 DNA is TGTGCCAGCAGCTCCGACTTGTGGGCAACTAATGAAAAACTGTTTTTT.

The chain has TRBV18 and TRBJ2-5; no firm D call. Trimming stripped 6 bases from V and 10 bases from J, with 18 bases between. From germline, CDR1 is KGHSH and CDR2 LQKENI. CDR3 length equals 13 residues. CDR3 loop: CASSSDGLTFQYF. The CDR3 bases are TGTGCCAGCTCTTCCGATGGGCTCACATTCCAGTACTTC.

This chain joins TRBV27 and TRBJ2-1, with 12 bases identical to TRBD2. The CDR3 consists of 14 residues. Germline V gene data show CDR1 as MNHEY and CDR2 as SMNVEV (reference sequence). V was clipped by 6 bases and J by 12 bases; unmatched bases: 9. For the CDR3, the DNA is TGTGCCAGCAGACTAGCGGGAGGAGGAGGGTGGCAGTTCTTC. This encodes CASRLAGGGGWQFF.

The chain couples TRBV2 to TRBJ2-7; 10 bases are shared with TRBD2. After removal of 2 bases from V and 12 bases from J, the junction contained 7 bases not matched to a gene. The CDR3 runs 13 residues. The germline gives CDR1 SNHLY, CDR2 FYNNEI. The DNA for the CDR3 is TGTGCCAGCAGTGAATTCCCTAGCGGGGGTAGGTACTTC. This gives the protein CASSEFPSGGRYF.

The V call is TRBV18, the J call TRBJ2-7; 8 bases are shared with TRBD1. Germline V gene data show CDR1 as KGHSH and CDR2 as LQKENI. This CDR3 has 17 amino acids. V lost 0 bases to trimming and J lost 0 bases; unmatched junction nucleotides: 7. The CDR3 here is CASSPPRTGSLSYEQYF. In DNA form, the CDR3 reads TGTGCCAGCTCACCACCAAGGACAGGGAGTCTCTCCTACGAGCAGTACTTC.

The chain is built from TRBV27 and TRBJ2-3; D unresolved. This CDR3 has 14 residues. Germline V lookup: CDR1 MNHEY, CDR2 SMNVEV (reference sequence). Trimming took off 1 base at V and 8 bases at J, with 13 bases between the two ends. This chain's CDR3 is CASSLYGYGGTQYF. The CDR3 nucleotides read TGTGCCAGCAGTTTATATGGATATGGCGGTACGCAGTATTTT.

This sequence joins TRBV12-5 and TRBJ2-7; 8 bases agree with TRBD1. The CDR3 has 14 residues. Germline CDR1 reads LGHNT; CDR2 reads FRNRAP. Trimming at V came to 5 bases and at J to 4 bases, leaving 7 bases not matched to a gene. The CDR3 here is CASGGTGIFYEQYF. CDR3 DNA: TGTGCTAGTGGTGGGACAGGAATATTTTACGAGCAGTACTTC.

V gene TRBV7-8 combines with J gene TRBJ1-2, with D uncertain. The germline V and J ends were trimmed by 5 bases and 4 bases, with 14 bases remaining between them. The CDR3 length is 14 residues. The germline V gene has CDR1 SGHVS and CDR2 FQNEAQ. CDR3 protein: CASSPLELAYGYTF. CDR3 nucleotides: TGTGCCAGCAGCCCACTAGAGCTGGCCTATGGCTACACCTTC.

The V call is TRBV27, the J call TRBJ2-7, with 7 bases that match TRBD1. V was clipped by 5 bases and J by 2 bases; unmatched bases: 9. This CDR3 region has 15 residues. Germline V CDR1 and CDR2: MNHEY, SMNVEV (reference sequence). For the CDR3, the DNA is TGTGCCAGCAGTCGCGCCGTAGGACAGGCCTACGAGCAGTACTTC. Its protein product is CASSRAVGQAYEQYF.

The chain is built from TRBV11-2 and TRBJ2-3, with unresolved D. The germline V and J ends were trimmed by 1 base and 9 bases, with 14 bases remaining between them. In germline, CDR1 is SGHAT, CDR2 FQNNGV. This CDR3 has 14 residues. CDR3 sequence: CASSLAGASLTQYF. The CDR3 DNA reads TGTGCCAGCAGCTTAGCTGGAGCTTCTTTAACGCAGTATTTT. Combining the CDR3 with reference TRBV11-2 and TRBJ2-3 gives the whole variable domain EAGVAQSPRYKIIEKRQSVAFWCNPISGHATLYWYQQILGQGPKLLIQFQNNGVVDDSQLPKDRFSAERLKGVDSTLKIQPAKLEDSAVYLCASSLAGASLTQYFGPGTRLTVL.

The CDR3 sequence: CASSLDGGVYGYTF. CDR3 DNA: TGTGCCAGCAGCTTAGACGGAGGAGTCTATGGCTACACCTTC. The chain uses TRBV7-9 and TRBJ1-2; D unclear. Germline lookup yields CDR1 SEHNR and CDR2 FQNEAQ (reference sequence). Trimming removed 1 base from V and 4 bases from J, with 10 bases in between. This CDR3 has 14 amino acids.

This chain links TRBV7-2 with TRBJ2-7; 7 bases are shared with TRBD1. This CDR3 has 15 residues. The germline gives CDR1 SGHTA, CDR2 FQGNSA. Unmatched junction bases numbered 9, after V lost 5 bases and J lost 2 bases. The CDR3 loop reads CASSTREGGTYEQYF. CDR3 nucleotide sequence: TGTGCCAGCAGCACCCGTGAAGGGGGCACCTACGAGCAGTACTTC. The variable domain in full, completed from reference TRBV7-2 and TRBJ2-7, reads GAGVSQSPSNKVTEKGKDVELRCDPISGHTALYWYRQSLGQGLEFLIYFQGNSAPDKSGLPSDRFSAERTGGSVSTLTIQRTQQEDSAVYLCASSTREGGTYEQYFGPGTRLTVT.

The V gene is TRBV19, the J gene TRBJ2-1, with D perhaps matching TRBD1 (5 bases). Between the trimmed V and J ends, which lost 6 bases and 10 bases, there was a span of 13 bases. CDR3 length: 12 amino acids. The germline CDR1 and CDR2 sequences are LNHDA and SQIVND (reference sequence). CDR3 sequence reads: CASRTTVGEQFF. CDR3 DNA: TGTGCCAGTAGAACGACAGTCGGCGAGCAGTTCTTC. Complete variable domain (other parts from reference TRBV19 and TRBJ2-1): DGGITQSPKYLFRKEGQNVTLSCEQNLNHDAMYWYRQDPGQGLRLIYYSQIVNDFQKGDIAEGYSVSREKKESFPLTVTSAQKNPTAFYLCASRTTVGEQFFGPGTRLTVL.

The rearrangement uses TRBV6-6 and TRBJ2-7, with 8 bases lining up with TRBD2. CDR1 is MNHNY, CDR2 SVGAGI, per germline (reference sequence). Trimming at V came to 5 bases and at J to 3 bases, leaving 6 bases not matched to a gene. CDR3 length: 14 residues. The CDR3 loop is CASSPSGTSYEQYF. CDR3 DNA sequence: TGTGCCAGCAGTCCCTCTGGGACTAGCTACGAGCAGTACTTC.

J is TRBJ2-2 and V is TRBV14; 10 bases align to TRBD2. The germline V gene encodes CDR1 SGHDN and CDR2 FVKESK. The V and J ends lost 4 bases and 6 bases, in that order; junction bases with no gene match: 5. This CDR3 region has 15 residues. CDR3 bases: TGTGCCAGCAGCCTACCGGGACTAGCGTCCGGGGAGCTGTTTTTT. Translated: CASSLPGLASGELFF.

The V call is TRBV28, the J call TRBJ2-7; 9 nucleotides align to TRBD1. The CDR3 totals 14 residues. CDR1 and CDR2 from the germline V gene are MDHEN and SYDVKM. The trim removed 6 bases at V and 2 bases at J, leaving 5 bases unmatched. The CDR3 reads CASRTGTGPYEQYF. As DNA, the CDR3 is TGTGCCAGCAGAACCGGGACAGGGCCCTACGAGCAGTACTTC.

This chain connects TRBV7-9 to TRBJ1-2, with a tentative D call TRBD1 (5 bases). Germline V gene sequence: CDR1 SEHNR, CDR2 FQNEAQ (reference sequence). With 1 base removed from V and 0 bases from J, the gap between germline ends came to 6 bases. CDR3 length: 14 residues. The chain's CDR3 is CASSLGGSNYGYTF. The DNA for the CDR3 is TGTGCCAGCAGCTTAGGGGGCTCTAACTATGGCTACACCTTC.

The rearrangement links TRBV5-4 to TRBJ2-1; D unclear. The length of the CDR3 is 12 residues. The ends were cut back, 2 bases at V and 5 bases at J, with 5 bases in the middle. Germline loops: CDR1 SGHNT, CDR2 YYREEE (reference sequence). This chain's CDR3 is CASSFGHNEQFF. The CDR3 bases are TGTGCCAGCAGCTTTGGGCACAATGAGCAGTTCTTC.

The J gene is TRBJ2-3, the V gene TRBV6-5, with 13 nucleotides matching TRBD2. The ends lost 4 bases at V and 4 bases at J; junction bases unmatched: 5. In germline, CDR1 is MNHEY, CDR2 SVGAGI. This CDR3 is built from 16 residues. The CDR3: CASSFIGLAGADTQYF. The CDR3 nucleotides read TGTGCCAGCAGTTTCATAGGACTAGCGGGGGCAGATACGCAGTATTTT.

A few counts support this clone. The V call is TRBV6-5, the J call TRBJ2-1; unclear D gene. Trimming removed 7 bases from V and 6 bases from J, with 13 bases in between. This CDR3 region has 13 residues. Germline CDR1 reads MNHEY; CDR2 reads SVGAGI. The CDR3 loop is CASIRIPGNEQFF. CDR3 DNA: TGTGCCAGCATTAGGATTCCGGGCAATGAGCAGTTCTTC.

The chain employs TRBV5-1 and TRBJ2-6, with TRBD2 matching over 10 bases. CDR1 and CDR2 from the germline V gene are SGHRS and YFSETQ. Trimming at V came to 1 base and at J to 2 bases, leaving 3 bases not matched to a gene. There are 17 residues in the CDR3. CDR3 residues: CASSLFLAGAGANVLTF. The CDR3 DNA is TGCGCCAGCAGCTTGTTTCTAGCGGGAGCTGGGGCCAACGTCCTGACTTTC.

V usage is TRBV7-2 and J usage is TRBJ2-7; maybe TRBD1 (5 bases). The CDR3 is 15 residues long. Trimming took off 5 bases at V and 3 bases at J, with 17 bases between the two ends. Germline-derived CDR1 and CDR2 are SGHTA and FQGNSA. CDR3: CASSPPRQKNYEQYF. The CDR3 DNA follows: TGTGCCAGCAGCCCCCCGAGACAGAAGAACTACGAGCAGTACTTC.